These 8 T cell receptor beta chains share one sample of origin, sequenced in a study of T cell repertoires in cytomegalovirus infection. TCRdb used MiXCR to reprocess the reads, holding one entry per CDR3 protein. The sample lists 200,000 to 300,000 distinct CDR3 sequences; 5% to 8.5% were seen once. Specimen: PBMCs. Source of these receptors: a human donor in good health (CMV status not recorded). Some clones in this sample may be carry-over from other donors' samples.

The V and J genes are TRBV20-1 and TRBJ2-5; D may be TRBD1 (6 bases). Germline V CDR1 and CDR2: DFQATT, SNEGSKA (reference sequence). The CDR3 runs to 15 residues. Deletions cut 6 bases from V and 1 base from J, with 18 bases between. The CDR3 sequence: CSAGSDSKLQETQYF. CDR3 bases: TGCAGTGCAGGTTCGGACAGTAAACTCCAAGAGACCCAGTACTTC.

About this clonotype: The junction departs from the called germline gene at one end, perhaps through a read error. The chain uses TRBV2 and TRBJ2-5; D perhaps matches TRBD2 (6 bases). CDR1 is SNHLY and CDR2 is FYNNEI in the germline V gene. The CDR3 covers 13 residues. The CDR3 DNA reads as TGTGCCAGCAGTGAAGAAGGGGCGGGGACCCAGTGCTTC. It codes for CASSEEGAGTQCF.

Many counts were recorded for this clonotype. This chain joins TRBV14 and TRBJ1-4; D not certain. V lost 0 bases, J lost 5 bases, and 10 bases lay in between. The germline V gene encodes CDR1 SGHDN and CDR2 FVKESK. The CDR3 totals 15 residues. The CDR3 loop is CASSQDYLKNEKLFF. CDR3 nucleotides: TGTGCCAGCAGCCAAGACTACCTAAAGAATGAAAAACTGTTTTTT.

The table lists this clonotype with many counts. The chain is built from TRBV20-1 and TRBJ2-3; 9 positions match TRBD1. The CDR3 is 14 amino acids. The germline CDR1 and CDR2 sequences are DFQATT and SNEGSKA (reference sequence). J lost 6 bases, V lost 6 bases, and 10 bases had no gene match. In DNA form, the CDR3 reads TGCAGTGCAAGCCGACAGGGGGTGGGGGATACGCAGTATTTT. It translates to CSASRQGVGDTQYF.

Many counts were recorded for this clonotype. The chain's CDR3 is CASSLSVRDRGGVPEAFF. CDR3 nucleotide sequence: TGTGCCAGCAGCTTATCGGTACGGGACAGGGGTGGGGTTCCTGAAGCTTTCTTT. V gene TRBV7-2 combines with J gene TRBJ1-1; 10 bases agree with TRBD1. Looked up from germline, CDR1 is SGHTA and CDR2 is FQGNSA. The CDR3 runs 18 residues. The V and J ends lost 2 bases and 6 bases, in that order; junction bases with no gene match: 15. Full variable domain (rest looked up from reference TRBV7-2 and TRBJ1-1): GAGVSQSPSNKVTEKGKDVELRCDPISGHTALYWYRQSLGQGLEFLIYFQGNSAPDKSGLPSDRFSAERTGGSVSTLTIQRTQQEDSAVYLCASSLSVRDRGGVPEAFFGQGTRLTVV.

This clonotype was recorded many times. The chain has TRBV7-2 and TRBJ2-3; D call uncertain. V lost 5 bases and J lost 2, with 5 bases in between. CDR3 length: 12 residues. From germline, CDR1 is SGHTA and CDR2 FQGNSA. This chain's CDR3 is CASSPSTDTQYF. The CDR3 coding sequence is TGTGCCAGCAGCCCTTCCACAGATACGCAGTATTTT.

This clonotype was seen ten or more times. The genes are TRBV2 and TRBJ2-2; D might be TRBD1 or TRBD2, each matching 5 bases. Trimming removed 5 bases at V and 1 base at J, with 11 bases between. The germline V gene has CDR1 SNHLY and CDR2 FYNNEI. CDR3 size: 15 residues. CDR3 in amino acids: CASSSEGMNTGELFF. The CDR3 DNA follows: TGTGCCAGCAGTTCCGAGGGGATGAACACCGGGGAGCTGTTTTTT. Full variable domain (remainder filled in from reference TRBV2 and TRBJ2-2): EPEVTQTPSHQVTQMGQEVILRCVPISNHLYFYWYRQILGQKVEFLVSFYNNEISEKSEIFDDQFSVERPDGSNFTLKIRSTKLEDSAMYFCASSSEGMNTGELFFGEGSRLTVL.

There are a few counts of this clonotype. This sequence joins TRBV30 and TRBJ1-4; D possibly corresponds to TRBD1 (6 bases). Per the germline V gene, CDR1 is GTSNPN and CDR2 is SVGIG (reference sequence). This CDR3 region has 15 residues. V was clipped by 2 bases and J by 8 bases, with 18 bases between them. The CDR3 DNA reads as TGTGCCTGGAGTACCGGGGGCGCGTGGTCGGAAAAACTGTTTTTT. This translates into CAWSTGGAWSEKLFF.